These 9 T cell receptor beta chains came from one sample sequenced in a study of OX40 agonist ivuxolimab in advanced cancers. This table comes from immunoSEQ multiplex PCR, and its TCRdb copy is limited to in-frame clones, with some not included. This sample has 94,000 or so clones; less than 90% occur once, and the top ten carry 0.95% to 1.2%. Sequencing was performed on CD4+ or CD8+ T cells sorted from blood, taken in a trial of the OX40 agonist ivuxolimab. These receptors were collected from an adult with an advanced solid tumor such as melanoma, head and neck, liver or kidney cancer.

This clone has more than one count but fewer than ten. The V call is TRBV7-9, the J call TRBJ1-4, with D unresolved. The CDR3 is 15 residues long. The V and J ends lost 4 bases and 4 bases respectively, with 13 bases between them. Germline V lookup: CDR1 SEHNR, CDR2 FQNEAQ (reference sequence). The CDR3 DNA is TGTGCCAGCAGCTCCGAGCCGACCCTTAATGAAAAACTGTTTTTT. Translated: CASSSEPTLNEKLFF.

This chain joins TRBV18 and TRBJ1-1, with 8 bases fitting TRBD1. The V gene's germline CDR1 is KGHSH and CDR2 LQKENI. Losses at the gene ends were 5 bases for V and 8 bases for J; bases not matched to a gene: 13. The CDR3 length is 15 residues. The CDR3 loop is CASSLGLQGVEEAFF. The CDR3 region has the DNA TGTGCCAGCTCATTGGGCCTACAGGGGGTTGAGGAAGCTTTCTTT.

The chain uses TRBV18 and TRBJ2-7; perhaps TRBD1 as D (6 bases). CDR1 and CDR2 from the germline V gene are KGHSH and LQKENI. V dropped 2 bases and J dropped 7 bases, with 12 bases sitting between them. CDR3 length equals 13 residues. DNA of the CDR3: TGTGCCAGCTCACCAGTCCCGGGACAAGAGCAGTACTTC. It codes for CASSPVPGQEQYF.

The rearrangement links TRBV6-6 to TRBJ1-5; D gene unclear. The CDR3 has 13 residues. Trimming stripped 2 bases from V and 7 bases from J, with 9 bases between. CDR1 and CDR2 from the germline V gene are MNHNY and SVGAGI (reference sequence). CDR3 protein: CASSYDLRQPQHF. For the CDR3, the DNA is TGTGCCAGCAGTTACGACCTCAGGCAGCCCCAGCATTTT.

This rearrangement joins TRBV5-6 to TRBJ1-2; D ambiguous. The CDR3 is 15 residues long. Looked up from germline, CDR1 is SGHDT and CDR2 is YYEEEE. Trimming cost V 0 bases and J 8 bases, with 17 bases left between them. This CDR3 is CASSLGASSNMGYTF. Written as DNA, the CDR3 is TGTGCCAGCAGCTTGGGGGCCAGCAGCAATATGGGCTACACCTTC.

This clone has more than one count but fewer than ten. V is TRBV28 and J is TRBJ1-5; TRBD1 matches at 12 bases. J lost 5 bases, V lost 5 bases, and 7 bases had no gene match. Germline values: CDR1 MDHEN, CDR2 SYDVKM. This CDR3 has 16 residues. The CDR3 nucleotides read TGTGCCAGCAGTGGGACAGGGGGCGCGAGGGATCAGCCCCAGCATTTT. Translating gives CASSGTGGARDQPQHF.

V usage is TRBV6-4 and J usage is TRBJ2-3; D is uncertain. Germline V gene sequence: CDR1 MRHNA, CDR2 SNTAGT. V was cut by 7 bases and J by 2 bases, with 13 bases left in between. The CDR3 contains 14 residues. The DNA for the CDR3 is TGTGCCAGCACTCCAGGCCTTTCCACAGATACGCAGTATTTT. It encodes CASTPGLSTDTQYF.

The DNA of the CDR3 is TGCGCCAGCACGGACCAGGGTTTCACTGAAGCTTTCTTT. This translates into CASTDQGFTEAFF. The chain recombines TRBV5-1 with TRBJ1-1, with a weak D call TRBD1 (5 bases). V lost 6 bases to trimming and J lost 4 bases, with 13 bases between them. The length of the CDR3 is 13 residues. CDR1 and CDR2 (germline): SGHRS, YFSETQ. The full variable domain, completed using reference TRBV5-1 and TRBJ1-1, is KAGVTQTPRYLIKTRGQQVTLSCSPISGHRSVSWYQQTPGQGLQFLFEYFSETQRNKGNFPGRFSGRQFSNSRSEMNVSTLELGDSALYLCASTDQGFTEAFFGQGTRLTVV.

In this sample, this clone turned up once. CDR3: CASSPRQGFSYEQYF. The CDR3 DNA is TGTGCCAGCTCACCGAGACAGGGGTTTTCCTACGAGCAGTACTTC. The chain is built from TRBV18 and TRBJ2-7; TRBD1 agrees at 8 bases. V trimming: 3 bases; J trimming: 1 base; junction bases outside the gene matches: 5. The germline CDR1 and CDR2 sequences are KGHSH and LQKENI. The CDR3 runs to 15 residues. The full variable domain, completed using reference TRBV18 and TRBJ2-7, is NAGVMQNPRHLVRRRGQEARLRCSPMKGHSHVYWYRQLPEEGLKFMVYLQKENIIDESGMPKERFSAEFPKEGPSILRIQQVVRGDSAAYFCASSPRQGFSYEQYFGPGTRLTVT.